This T cell receptor (beta chain) is from a study of early T cells in non-severe SARS-CoV-2 infection. Study as a whole: The authors sequenced bulk RNA from unsorted whole blood, leaving chains unpaired.

CDR3 length: 14 residues. With 7 bases removed from V and 2 bases from J, the gap between germline ends came to 11 bases. This clonotype was observed a handful of times. Its target is unknown. Each cDNA molecule carried a unique molecular identifier. Each CDR3 protein is one row after TCRdb ran MiXCR on the 5' RACE reads. The profile covers 70,000 to 75,000 distinct CDR3 sequences, with 10% to 15% appearing a single time and 4.5% taken by the ten largest. Study-wide results and caveats: Missing private and CD4 specificities, VDJdb matching favored anti-spike CD8 responses.

The specimen was whole blood. This receptor was identified in an adult who was a healthcare worker with PCR-confirmed SARS-CoV-2 infection or an uninfected control (not recorded which). V and J are TRBV12-3 or TRBV12-4 and TRBJ2-2; no clear D. The CDR3 DNA reads as TGTGCCAGCATTCGTCCCGCTAACACCGGGGAGCTGTTTTTT. Its protein product is CASIRPANTGELFF.